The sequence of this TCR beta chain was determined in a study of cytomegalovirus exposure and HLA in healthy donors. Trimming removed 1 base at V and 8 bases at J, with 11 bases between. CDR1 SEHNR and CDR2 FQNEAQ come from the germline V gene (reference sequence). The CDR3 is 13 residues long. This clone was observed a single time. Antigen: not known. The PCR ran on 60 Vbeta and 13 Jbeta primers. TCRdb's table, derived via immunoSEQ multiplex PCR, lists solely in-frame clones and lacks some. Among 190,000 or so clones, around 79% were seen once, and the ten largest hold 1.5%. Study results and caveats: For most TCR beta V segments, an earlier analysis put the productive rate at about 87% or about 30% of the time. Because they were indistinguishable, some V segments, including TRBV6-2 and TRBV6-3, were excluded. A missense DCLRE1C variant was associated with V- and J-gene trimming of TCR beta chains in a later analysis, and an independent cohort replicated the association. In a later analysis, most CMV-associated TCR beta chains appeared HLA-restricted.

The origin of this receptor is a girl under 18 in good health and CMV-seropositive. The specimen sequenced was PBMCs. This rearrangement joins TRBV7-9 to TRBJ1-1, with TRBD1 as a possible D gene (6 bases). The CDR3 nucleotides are TGTGCCAGCAGCTTAGATTTGCAGGGGGAAGCTTTCTTT. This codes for CASSLDLQGEAFF.